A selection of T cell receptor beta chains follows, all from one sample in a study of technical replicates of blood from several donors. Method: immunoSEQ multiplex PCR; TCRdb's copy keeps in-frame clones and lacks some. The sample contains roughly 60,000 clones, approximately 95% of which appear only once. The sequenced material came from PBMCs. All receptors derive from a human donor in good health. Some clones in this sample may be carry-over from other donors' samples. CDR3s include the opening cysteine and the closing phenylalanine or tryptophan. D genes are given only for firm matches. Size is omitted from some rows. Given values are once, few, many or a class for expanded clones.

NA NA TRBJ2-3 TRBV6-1 CASPRPGEMTDTQYF TGTGCCAGTCCGAGGCCGGGGGAGATGACAGATACGCAGTATTTT
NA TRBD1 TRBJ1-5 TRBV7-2 CASSPDRDQPQHF TGTGCCAGCAGCCCGGACAGGGATCAGCCCCAGCATTTT
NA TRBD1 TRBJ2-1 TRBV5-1 CASSPSDRHNEQFF TGCGCCAGCAGCCCCTCGGACAGGCACAATGAGCAGTTCTTC
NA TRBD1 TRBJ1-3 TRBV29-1 CSAGQGYGNTIYF TGCAGCGCCGGACAGGGTTATGGAAACACCATATATTTT
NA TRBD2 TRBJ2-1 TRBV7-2 CASSLVPQRDYNEQFF TGTGCCAGCAGCTTAGTTCCCCAGCGGGACTACAATGAGCAGTTCTTC
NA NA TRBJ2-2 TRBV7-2 CASSSVGVRGTGELFF TGTGCCAGCAGCTCCGTCGGGGTCAGAGGCACCGGGGAGCTGTTTTTT
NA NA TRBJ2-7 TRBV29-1 CSVGQVGAMGEQYF TGCAGCGTTGGGCAGGTAGGGGCCATGGGCGAGCAGTACTTC
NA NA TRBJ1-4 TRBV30 CAWKKQETNEKLFF TGTGCCTGGAAAAAACAGGAGACTAATGAAAAACTGTTTTTT
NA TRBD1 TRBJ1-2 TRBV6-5 CASSYSQTGNGYTF TGTGCCAGCAGTTACTCACAGACAGGGAATGGCTACACCTTC
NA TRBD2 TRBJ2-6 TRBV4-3 CASSQVLGLAGESGANVLTF TGCGCCAGCAGCCAAGTTTTGGGACTAGCGGGAGAGTCTGGGGCCAACGTCCTGACTTTC
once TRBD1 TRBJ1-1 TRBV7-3 CASSLRQGNTEAFF TGTGCCAGCAGCTTAAGACAGGGTAACACTGAAGCTTTCTTT
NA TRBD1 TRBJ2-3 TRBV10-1 CASSRRQGGTDTQYF TGCGCCAGCAGCCGGCGACAGGGCGGCACAGATACGCAGTATTTT
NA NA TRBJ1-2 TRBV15 CATSREGDSWGYTF TGTGCCACCAGCAGAGAGGGGGACTCTTGGGGCTACACCTTC
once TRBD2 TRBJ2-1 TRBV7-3 CASSLTGGRFNEQFF TGTGCCAGCAGCTTAACCGGCGGGAGGTTCAATGAGCAGTTCTTC
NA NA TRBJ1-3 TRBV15 CATSRVTPSGNTIYF TGTGCCACCAGCAGAGTAACTCCTTCTGGAAACACCATATATTTT
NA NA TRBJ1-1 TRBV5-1 CASSELQGGRTEAFF TGCGCCAGCAGCGAGTTACAGGGTGGAAGGACTGAAGCTTTCTTT
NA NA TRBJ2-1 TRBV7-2 CASSRTDYNEQFF TGTGCCAGCAGCCGGACAGACTACAATGAGCAGTTCTTC
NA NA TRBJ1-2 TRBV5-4 CASSLGEGYGYTF TGTGCCAGCAGCTTGGGAGAGGGCTATGGCTACACCTTC
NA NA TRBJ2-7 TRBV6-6 CASTPLANYEQYF TGTGCCAGCACCCCCCTAGCCAACTACGAGCAGTACTTC
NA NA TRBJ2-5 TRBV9 CASSVGLRQETQYF TGTGCCAGCAGCGTAGGCCTGAGGCAAGAGACCCAGTACTTC
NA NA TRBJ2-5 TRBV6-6 CASSYWGGNQETQYF TGTGCCAGCAGTTACTGGGGGGGCAACCAAGAGACCCAGTACTTC
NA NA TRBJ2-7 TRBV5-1 CASSLDWGGEQYF TGCGCCAGCAGCTTGGATTGGGGAGGCGAGCAGTACTTC
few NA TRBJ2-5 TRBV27 CASREGGKTQYF TGTGCCAGCAGGGAGGGAGGAAAGACCCAGTACTTC
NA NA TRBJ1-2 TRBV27 CASSFWGGYGYTF TGTGCCAGCAGTTTTTGGGGGGGGTATGGCTACACCTTC
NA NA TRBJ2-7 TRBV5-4 CASSLAGTPAGEQYF TGTGCCAGCAGCTTGGCCGGGACTCCGGCGGGTGAGCAGTACTTC